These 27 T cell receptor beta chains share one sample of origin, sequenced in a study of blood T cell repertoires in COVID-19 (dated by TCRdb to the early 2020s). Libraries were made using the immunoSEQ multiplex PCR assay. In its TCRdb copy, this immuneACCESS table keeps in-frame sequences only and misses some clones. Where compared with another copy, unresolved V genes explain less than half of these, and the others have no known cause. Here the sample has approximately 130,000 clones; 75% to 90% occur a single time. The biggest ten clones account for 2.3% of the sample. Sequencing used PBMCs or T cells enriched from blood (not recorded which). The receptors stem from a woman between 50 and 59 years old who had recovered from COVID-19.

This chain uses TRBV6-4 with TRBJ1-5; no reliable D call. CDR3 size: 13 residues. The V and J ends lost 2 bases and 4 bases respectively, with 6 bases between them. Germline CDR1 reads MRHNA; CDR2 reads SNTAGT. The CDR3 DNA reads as TGTGCCAGCAGTGACCGCCAGAATCAGCCCCAGCATTTT. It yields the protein CASSDRQNQPQHF.

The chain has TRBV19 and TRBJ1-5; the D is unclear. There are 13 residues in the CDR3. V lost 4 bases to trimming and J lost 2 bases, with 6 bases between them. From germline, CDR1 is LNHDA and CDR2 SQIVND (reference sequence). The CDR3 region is CASSNIRNQPQHF. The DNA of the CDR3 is TGTGCCAGTAGTAATATTCGCAATCAGCCCCAGCATTTT.

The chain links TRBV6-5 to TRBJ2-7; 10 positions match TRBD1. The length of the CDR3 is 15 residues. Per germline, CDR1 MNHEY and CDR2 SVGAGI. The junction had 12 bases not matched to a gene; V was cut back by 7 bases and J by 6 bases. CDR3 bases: TGTGCCAGCAACGCTCCTGACAGGGGGCCCCGCGAGCAGTACTTC. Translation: CASNAPDRGPREQYF.

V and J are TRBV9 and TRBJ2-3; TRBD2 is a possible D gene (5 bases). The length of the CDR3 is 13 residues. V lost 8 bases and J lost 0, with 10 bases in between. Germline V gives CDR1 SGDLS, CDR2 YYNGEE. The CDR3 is CASRRTSTDTQYF. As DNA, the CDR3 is TGTGCCAGTCGCAGGACTAGCACAGATACGCAGTATTTT.

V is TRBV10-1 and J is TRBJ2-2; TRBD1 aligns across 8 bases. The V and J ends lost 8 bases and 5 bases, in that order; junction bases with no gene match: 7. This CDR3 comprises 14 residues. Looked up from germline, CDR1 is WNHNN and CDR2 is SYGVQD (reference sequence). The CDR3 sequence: CASGPGGATGELFF. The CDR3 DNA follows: TGCGCCAGCGGCCCAGGGGGCGCAACCGGGGAGCTGTTTTTT.

The CDR3 protein is CASRGSSYEQYF. Here the CDR3 DNA reads TGTGCCAGCCGCGGGAGCTCCTACGAGCAGTACTTC. The chain employs TRBV2 and TRBJ2-7; TRBD2 aligns across 7 bases. CDR3 length: 12 residues. Per germline, CDR1 SNHLY and CDR2 FYNNEI. V was clipped by 8 bases and J by 0 bases; unmatched bases: 1.

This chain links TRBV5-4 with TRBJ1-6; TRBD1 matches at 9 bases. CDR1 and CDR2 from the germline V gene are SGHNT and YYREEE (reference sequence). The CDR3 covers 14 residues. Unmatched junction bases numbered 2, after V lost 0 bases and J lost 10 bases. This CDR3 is CASSLGDRGSPLHF. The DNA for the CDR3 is TGTGCCAGCAGCTTGGGCGACAGGGGGTCACCCCTCCACTTT.

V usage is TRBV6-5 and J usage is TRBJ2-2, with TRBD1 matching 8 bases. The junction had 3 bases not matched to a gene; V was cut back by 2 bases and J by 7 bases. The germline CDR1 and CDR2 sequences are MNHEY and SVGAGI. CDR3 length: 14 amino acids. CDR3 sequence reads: CASSYARGLGELFF. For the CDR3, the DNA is TGTGCCAGCAGTTACGCCAGGGGGCTCGGGGAGCTGTTTTTT.

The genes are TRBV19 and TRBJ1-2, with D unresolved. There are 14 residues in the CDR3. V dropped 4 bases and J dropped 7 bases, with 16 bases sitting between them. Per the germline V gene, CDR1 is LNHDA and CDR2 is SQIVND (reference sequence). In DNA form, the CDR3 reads TGTGCCAGTAGTAACCCGCGGCTCTCGGCTGGCTACACCTTC. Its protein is CASSNPRLSAGYTF.

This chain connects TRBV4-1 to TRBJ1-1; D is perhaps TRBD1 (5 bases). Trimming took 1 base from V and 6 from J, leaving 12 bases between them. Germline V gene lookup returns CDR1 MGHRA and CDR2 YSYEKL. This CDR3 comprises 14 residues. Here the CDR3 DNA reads TGCGCCAGCAGCCAAGTAGGGGTAGGGGCTGAAGCTTTCTTT. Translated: CASSQVGVGAEAFF.

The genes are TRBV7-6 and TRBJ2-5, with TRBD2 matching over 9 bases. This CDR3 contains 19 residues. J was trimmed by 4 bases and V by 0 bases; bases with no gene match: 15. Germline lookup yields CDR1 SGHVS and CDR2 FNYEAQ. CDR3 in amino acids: CASSLARGSGGTYVETQYF. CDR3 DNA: TGTGCCAGCAGCTTAGCGCGAGGTAGCGGGGGTACATACGTAGAGACCCAGTACTTC.

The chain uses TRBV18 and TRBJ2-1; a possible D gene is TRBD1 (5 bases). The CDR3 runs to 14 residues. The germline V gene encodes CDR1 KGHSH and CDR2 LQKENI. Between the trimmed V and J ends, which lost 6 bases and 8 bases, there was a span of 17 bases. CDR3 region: CASSPTSQGDEQFF. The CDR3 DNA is TGTGCCAGCTCTCCTACCAGTCAGGGTGATGAGCAGTTCTTC.

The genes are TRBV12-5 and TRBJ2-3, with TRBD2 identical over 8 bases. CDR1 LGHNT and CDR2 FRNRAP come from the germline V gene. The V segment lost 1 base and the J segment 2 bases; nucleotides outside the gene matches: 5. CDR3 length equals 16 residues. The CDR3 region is CASGLGTSGITDTQYF. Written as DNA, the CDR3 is TGTGCTAGTGGTTTGGGTACTAGCGGTATCACAGATACGCAGTATTTT. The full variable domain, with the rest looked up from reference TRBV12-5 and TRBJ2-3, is DARVTQTPRHKVTEMGQEVTMRCQPILGHNTVFWYRQTMMQGLELLAYFRNRAPLDDSGMPKDRFSAEMPDATLATLKIQPSEPRDSAVYFCASGLGTSGITDTQYFGPGTRLTVL.

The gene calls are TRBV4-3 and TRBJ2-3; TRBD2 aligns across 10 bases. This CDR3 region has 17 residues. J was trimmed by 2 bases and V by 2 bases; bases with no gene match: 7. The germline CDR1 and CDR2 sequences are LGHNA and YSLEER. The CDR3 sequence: CASSQRLAGANTDTQYF. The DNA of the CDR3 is TGCGCCAGCAGCCAACGTCTAGCGGGGGCCAACACAGATACGCAGTATTTT.

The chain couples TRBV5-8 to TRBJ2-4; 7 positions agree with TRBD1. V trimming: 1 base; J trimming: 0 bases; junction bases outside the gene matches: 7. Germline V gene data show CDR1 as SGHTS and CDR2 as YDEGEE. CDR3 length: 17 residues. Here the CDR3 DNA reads TGTGCCAGCAGCTTGCAACGACAGGGCCTAGCCAAAAACATTCAGTACTTC. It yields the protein CASSLQRQGLAKNIQYF.

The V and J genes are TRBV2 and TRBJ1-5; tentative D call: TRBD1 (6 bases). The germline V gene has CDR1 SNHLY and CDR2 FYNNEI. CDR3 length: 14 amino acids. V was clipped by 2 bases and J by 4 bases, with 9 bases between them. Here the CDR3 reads CASSEQGPNQPQHF. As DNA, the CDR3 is TGTGCCAGCAGTGAACAGGGGCCAAATCAGCCCCAGCATTTT. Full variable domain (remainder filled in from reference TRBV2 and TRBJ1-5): EPEVTQTPSHQVTQMGQEVILRCVPISNHLYFYWYRQILGQKVEFLVSFYNNEISEKSEIFDDQFSVERPDGSNFTLKIRSTKLEDSAMYFCASSEQGPNQPQHFGDGTRLSIL.

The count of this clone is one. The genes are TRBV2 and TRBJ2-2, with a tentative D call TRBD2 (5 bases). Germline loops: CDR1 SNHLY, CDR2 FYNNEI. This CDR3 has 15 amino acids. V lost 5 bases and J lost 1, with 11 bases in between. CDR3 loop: CASSFGRENTGELFF. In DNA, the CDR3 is TGTGCCAGCAGTTTCGGACGGGAGAACACCGGGGAGCTGTTTTTT.

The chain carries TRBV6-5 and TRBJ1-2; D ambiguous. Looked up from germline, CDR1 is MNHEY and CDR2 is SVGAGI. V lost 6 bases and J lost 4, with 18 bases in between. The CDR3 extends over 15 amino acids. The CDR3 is CASSRNTIGPYGYTF. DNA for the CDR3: TGTGCCAGCAGCCGAAATACGATCGGTCCCTATGGCTACACCTTC.

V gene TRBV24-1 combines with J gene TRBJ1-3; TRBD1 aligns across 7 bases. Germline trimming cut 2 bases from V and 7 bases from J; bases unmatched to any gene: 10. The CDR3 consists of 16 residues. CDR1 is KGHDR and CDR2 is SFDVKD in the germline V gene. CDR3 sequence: CATSDSGQASVNTIYF. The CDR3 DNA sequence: TGTGCCACCAGTGATTCCGGACAGGCATCTGTTAACACCATATATTTT.

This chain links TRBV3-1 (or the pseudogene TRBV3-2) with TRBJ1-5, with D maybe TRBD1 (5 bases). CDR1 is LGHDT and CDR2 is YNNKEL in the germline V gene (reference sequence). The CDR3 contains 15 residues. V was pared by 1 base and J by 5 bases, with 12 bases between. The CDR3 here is CASSQGPTEYQPQHF. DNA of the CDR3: TGTGCCAGCAGCCAAGGCCCGACAGAGTATCAGCCCCAGCATTTT.

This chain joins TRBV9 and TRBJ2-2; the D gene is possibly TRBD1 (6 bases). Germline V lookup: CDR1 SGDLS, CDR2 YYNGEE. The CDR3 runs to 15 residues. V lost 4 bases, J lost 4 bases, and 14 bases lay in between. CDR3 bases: TGTGCCAGCAGCCCACGGACAGAAACCACCGGGGAGCTGTTTTTT. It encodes CASSPRTETTGELFF.

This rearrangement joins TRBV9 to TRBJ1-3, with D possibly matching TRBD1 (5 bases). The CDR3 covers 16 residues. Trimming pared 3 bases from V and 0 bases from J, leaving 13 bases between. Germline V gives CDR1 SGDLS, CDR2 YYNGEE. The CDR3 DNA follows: TGTGCCAGCAGCGCCGGACATTCGAGCTCTGGAAACACCATATATTTT. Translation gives CASSAGHSSSGNTIYF.

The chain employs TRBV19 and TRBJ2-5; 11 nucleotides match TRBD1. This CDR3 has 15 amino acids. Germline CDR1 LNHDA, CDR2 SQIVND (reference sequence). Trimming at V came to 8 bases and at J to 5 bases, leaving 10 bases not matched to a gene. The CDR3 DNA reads TGTGCCAGTCGTCGTACGGGACAGGGGGGGGAGACCCAGTACTTC. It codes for CASRRTGQGGETQYF.

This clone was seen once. CDR3 region: CASSFSLPGDGYTF. The CDR3 coding sequence is TGTGCCAGCAGCTTCTCATTACCGGGAGATGGCTACACCTTC. The genes are TRBV7-9 and TRBJ1-2; D not resolved. Trimming removed 3 bases from V and 6 bases from J, with 14 bases in between. There are 14 residues in the CDR3. Germline CDR1 is SEHNR and CDR2 is FQNEAQ (reference sequence).

The CDR3 DNA is TGTGCCAGCAGTGAAGCGCAGGGCCGCTATCACGAGCAGTACTTC. Its translation: CASSEAQGRYHEQYF. The rearrangement links TRBV6-1 to TRBJ2-7, with D possibly TRBD1 on 5 matching bases. V gave up 0 bases and J gave up 5 bases, with 14 bases separating them. In germline, CDR1 is MNHNS, CDR2 SASEGT. There are 15 residues in the CDR3.

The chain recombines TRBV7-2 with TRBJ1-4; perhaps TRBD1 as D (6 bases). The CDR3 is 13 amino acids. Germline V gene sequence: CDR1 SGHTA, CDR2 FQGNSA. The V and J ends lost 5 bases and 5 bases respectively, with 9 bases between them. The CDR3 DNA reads TGTGCCAGCAGCCGGACAGAGAATGAAAAACTGTTTTTT. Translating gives CASSRTENEKLFF.

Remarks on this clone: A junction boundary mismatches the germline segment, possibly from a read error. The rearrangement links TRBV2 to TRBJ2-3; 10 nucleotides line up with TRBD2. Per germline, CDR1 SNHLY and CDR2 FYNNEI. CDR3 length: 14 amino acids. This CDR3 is CASSVRLAGDMQYF. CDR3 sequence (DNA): TGTGCCAGCAGTGTTAGGCTAGCGGGGGATATGCAGTATTTT. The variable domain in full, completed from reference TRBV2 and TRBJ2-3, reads EPEVTQTPSHQVTQMGQEVILRCVPISNHLYFYWYRQILGQKVEFLVSFYNNEISEKSEIFDDQFSVERPDGSNFTLKIRSTKLEDSAMYFCASSVRLAGDMQYFGPGTRLTVL.